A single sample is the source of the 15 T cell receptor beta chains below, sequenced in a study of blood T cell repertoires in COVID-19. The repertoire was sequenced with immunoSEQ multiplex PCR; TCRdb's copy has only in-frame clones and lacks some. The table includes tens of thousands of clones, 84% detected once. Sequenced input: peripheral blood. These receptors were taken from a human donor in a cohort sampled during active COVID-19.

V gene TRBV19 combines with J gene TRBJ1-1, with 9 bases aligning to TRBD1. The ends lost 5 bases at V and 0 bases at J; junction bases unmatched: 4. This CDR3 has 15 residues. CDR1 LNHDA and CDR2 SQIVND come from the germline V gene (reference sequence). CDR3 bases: TGTGCCAGTAGTGAAACAGGGGGCTTGAACACTGAAGCTTTCTTT. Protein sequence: CASSETGGLNTEAFF.

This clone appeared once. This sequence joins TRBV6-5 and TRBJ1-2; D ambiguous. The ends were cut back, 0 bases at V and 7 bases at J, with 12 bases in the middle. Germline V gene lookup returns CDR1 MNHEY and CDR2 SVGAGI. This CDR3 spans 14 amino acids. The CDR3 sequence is CASSYSRGTGGYTF. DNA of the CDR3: TGTGCCAGCAGTTACTCCCGGGGAACCGGTGGCTACACCTTC.

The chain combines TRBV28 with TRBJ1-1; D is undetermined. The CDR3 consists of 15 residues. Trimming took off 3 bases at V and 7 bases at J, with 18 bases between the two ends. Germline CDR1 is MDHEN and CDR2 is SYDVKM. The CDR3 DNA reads TGTGCCAGCAGTTTTCGGCTCCGGGGTAGTGGTGAAGCTTTCTTT. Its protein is CASSFRLRGSGEAFF.

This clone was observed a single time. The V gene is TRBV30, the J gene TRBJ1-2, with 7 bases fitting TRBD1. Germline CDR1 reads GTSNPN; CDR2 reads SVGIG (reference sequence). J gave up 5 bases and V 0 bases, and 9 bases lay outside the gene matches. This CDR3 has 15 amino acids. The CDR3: CAWSVTGRGDYGYTF. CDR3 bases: TGTGCCTGGAGTGTAACGGGCAGGGGGGATTATGGCTACACCTTC.

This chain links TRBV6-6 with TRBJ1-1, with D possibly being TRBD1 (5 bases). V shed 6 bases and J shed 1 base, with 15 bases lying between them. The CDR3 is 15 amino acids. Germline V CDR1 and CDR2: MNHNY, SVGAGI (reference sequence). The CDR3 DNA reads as TGTGCCAGCAGATTCGAAGGGGTATCGAACACTGAAGCTTTCTTT. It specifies CASRFEGVSNTEAFF.

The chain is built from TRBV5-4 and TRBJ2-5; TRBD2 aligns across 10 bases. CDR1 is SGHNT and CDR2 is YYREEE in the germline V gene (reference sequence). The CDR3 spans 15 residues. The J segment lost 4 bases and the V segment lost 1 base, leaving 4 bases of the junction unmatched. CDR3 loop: CASSLRTSGLETQYF. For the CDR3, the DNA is TGTGCCAGCAGCTTGAGGACTAGCGGATTAGAGACCCAGTACTTC.

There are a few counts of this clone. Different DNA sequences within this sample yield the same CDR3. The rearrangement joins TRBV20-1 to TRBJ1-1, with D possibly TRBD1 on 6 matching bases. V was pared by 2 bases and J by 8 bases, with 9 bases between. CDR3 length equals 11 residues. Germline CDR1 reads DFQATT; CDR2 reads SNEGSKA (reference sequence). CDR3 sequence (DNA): TGCAGTGCTAGACCGACAGGCGAAGCTTTCTTT. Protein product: CSARPTGEAFF.

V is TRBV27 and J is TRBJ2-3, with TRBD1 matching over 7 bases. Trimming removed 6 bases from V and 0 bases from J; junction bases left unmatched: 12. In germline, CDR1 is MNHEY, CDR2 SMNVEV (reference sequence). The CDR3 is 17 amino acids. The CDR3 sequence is CASRLLGQRLSTDTQYF. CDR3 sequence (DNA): TGTGCCAGCAGACTATTGGGACAGAGACTTAGCACAGATACGCAGTATTTT.

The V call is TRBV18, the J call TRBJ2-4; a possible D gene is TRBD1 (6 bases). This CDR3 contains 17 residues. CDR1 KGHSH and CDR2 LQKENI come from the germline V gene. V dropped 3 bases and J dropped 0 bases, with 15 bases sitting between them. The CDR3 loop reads CASSPTGYQLAKNIQYF. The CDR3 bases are TGTGCCAGCTCACCGACAGGTTACCAGCTAGCCAAAAACATTCAGTACTTC.

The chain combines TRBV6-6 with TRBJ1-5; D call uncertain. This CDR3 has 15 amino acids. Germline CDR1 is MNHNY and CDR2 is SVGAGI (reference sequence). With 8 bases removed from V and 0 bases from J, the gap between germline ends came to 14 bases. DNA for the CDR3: TGTGCCAGCTCCCTGGGCCTGAATAGCAATCAGCCCCAGCATTTT. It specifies CASSLGLNSNQPQHF.

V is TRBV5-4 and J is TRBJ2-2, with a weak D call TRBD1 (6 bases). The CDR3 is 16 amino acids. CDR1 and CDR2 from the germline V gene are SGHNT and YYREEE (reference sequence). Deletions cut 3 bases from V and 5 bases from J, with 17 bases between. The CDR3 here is CASSWASTGSTGELFF. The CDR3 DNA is TGTGCCAGCAGCTGGGCCAGTACAGGGTCAACCGGGGAGCTGTTTTTT.

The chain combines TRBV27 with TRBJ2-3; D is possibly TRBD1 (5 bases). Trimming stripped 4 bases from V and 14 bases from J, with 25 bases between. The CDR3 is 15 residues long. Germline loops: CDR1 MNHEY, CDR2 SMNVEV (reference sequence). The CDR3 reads CASSSPEGVKNFRYF. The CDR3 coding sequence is TGTGCCAGCAGTTCCCCCGAAGGGGTGAAGAATTTTAGGTATTTT.

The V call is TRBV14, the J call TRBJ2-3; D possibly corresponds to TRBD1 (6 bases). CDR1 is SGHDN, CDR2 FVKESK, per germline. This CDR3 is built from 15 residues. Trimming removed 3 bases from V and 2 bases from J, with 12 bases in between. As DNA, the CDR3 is TGTGCCAGCAGCCACCAGACAGGACCCACAGATACGCAGTATTTT. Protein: CASSHQTGPTDTQYF.

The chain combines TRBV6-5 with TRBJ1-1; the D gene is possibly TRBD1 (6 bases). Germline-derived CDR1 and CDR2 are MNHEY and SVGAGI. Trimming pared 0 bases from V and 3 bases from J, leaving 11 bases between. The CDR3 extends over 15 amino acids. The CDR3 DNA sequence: TGTGCCAGCAGTTACTCGGACAGAAGGGACACTGAAGCTTTCTTT. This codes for CASSYSDRRDTEAFF.

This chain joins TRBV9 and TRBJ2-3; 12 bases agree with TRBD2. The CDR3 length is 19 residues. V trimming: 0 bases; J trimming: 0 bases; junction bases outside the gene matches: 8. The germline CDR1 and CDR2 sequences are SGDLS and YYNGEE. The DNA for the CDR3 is TGTGCCAGCAGCGTAGGAGGACTAGCGGGAATATCTAGCACAGATACGCAGTATTTT. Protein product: CASSVGGLAGISSTDTQYF.